This T cell receptor beta chain was sequenced during a study of blood T cell repertoires in COVID-19. Study information: Sites across the United States, Italy and Spain contributed samples from acute and convalescent COVID-19. Nucleic acid was either cDNA or gDNA, and it came from T cells, B-cell-depleted T cells, or PBMCs.

Deletions cut 0 bases from V and 8 bases from J, with 16 bases between. There are 15 residues in the CDR3. From germline, CDR1 is MNHEY and CDR2 SMNVEV (reference sequence). Original analysis: Estimation of nucleated cell counts was performed using reference gene primer amplification. Sequenced by immunoSEQ multiplex PCR; TCRdb stores in-frame clones only, minus some. Clone size and V and J calls were adopted from that table, with D and trimming inferred from the DNA. The data show tens of thousands of clones, about nine tenths seen once. The chain carries TRBV27 and TRBJ1-1; no clear D. Specimen: peripheral blood. The sequence was collected from a man between 60 and 75 years old with acute or convalescent COVID-19. The CDR3 DNA reads TGTGCCAGCAGTTTATCGGTTCTTATGAGGTCCGAAGCTTTCTTT. It encodes CASSLSVLMRSEAFF.